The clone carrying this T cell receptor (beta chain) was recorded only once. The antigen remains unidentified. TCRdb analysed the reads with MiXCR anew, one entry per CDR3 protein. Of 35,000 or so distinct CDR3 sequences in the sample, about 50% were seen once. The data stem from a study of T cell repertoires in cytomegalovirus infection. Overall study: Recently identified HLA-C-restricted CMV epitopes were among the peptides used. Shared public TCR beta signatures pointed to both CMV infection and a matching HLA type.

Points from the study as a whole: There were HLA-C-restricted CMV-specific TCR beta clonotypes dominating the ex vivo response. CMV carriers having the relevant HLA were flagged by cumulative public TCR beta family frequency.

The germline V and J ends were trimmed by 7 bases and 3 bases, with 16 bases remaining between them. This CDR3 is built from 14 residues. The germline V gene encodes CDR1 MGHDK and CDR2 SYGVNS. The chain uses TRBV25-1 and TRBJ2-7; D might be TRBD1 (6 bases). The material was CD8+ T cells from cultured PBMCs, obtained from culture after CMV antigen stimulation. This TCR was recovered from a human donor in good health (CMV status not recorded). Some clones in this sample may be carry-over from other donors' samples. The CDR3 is CASKGEGEYYEQYF. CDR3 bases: TGTGCCAGCAAGGGCGAGGGGGAGTACTACGAGCAGTACTTC.